This TCR beta chain was recovered during a study of identical twins. Study conclusions and caveats: Abundant beta clonotypes from cord blood bore fewer insertions; memory repertoires lacked this pattern. Zero-insertion results could be subject to partial confounding by invariant MAIT and iNKT cells.

Trimming shortened V by 4 bases and J by 5 bases, and 20 bases separated the two germline ends. Germline-derived CDR1 and CDR2 are MGHRA and YSYEKL. The CDR3 has 16 amino acids. Using its own MiXCR run on the 5' RACE reads, TCRdb lists one record per CDR3 protein. The sample lists hundreds of thousands of distinct CDR3 sequences; 8.6% were seen once. Of note for this clonotype: What it recognizes is unknown.

This same sample was also taken into another study, of yellow fever vaccine responses in identical twins.

This TCR derives from a woman under 30 in good health. The chain links TRBV4-1 to TRBJ2-5; TRBD2 is a possible D gene (6 bases). Material for sequencing was PBMCs. The CDR3 sequence is CASSLTGRRELETQYF. CDR3 DNA sequence: TGCGCCAGCAGCCTTACCGGACGGCGGGAATTGGAGACCCAGTACTTC.